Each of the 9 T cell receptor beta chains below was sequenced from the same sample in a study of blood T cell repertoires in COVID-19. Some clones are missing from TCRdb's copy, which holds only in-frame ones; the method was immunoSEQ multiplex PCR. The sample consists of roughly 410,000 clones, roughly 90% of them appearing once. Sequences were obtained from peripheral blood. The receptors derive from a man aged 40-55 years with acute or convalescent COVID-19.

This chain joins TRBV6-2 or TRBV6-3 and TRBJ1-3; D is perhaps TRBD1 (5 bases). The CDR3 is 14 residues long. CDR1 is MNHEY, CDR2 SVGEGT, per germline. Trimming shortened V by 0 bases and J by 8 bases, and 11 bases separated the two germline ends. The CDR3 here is CASSYSSAGDTIYF. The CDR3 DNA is TGTGCCAGCAGTTACTCGTCTGCGGGGGACACCATATATTTT.

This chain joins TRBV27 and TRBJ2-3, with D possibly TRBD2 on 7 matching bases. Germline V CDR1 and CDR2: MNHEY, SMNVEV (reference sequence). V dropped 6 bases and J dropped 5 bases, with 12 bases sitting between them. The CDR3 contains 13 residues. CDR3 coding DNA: TGTGCCAGCAGAGTAGGGGGGGGAGATACGCAGTATTTT. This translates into CASRVGGGDTQYF.

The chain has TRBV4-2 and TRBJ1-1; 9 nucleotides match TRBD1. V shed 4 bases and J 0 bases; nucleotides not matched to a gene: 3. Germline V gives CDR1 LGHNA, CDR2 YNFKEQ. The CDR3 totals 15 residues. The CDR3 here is CASSPRQGVNTEAFF. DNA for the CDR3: TGTGCCAGCAGCCCCAGACAGGGGGTGAACACTGAAGCTTTCTTT.

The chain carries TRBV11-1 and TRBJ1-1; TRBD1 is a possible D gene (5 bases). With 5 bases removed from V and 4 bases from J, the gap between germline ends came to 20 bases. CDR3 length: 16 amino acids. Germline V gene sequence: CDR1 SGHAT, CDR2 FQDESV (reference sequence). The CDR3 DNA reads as TGTGCCAGCAGCAAGCGGGACGTCGGAGGTGGCACTGAAGCTTTCTTT. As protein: CASSKRDVGGGTEAFF. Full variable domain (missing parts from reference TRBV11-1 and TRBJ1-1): EAEVAQSPRYKITEKSQAVAFWCDPISGHATLYWYRQILGQGPELLVQFQDESVVDDSQLPKDRFSAERLKGVDSTLKIQPAELGDSAMYLCASSKRDVGGGTEAFFGQGTRLTVV.

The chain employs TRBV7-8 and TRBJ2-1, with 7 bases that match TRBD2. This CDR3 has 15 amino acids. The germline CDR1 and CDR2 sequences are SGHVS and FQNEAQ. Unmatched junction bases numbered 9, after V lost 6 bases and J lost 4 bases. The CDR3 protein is CASRPKRGAYNEQFF. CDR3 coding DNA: TGTGCCAGCAGACCGAAGCGGGGTGCTTACAATGAGCAGTTCTTC.

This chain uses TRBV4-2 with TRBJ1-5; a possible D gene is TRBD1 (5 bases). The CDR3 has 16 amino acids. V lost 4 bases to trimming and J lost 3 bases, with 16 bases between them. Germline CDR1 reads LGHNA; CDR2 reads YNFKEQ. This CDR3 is CASSRQLTNDNQPQHF. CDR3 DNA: TGTGCCAGCAGCCGACAGCTAACCAACGACAATCAGCCCCAGCATTTT.

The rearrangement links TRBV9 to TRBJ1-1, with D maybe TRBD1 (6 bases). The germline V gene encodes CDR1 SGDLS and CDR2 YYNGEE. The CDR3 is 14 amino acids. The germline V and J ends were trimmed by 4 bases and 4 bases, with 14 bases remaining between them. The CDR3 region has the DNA TGTGCCAGCAGCTCAGGGGATTGGCGCACTGAAGCTTTCTTT. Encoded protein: CASSSGDWRTEAFF.

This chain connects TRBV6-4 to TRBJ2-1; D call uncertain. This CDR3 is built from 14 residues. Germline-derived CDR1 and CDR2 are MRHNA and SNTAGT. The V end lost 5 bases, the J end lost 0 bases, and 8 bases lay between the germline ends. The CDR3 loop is CASSTEISYNEQFF. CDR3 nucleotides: TGTGCCAGCAGTACAGAGATCTCCTACAATGAGCAGTTCTTC.

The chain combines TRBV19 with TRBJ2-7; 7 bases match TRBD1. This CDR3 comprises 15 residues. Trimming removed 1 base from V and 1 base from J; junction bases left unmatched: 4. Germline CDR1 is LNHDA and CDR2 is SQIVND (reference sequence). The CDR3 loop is CASSIGTGHSYEQYF. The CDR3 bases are TGTGCCAGTAGTATAGGGACAGGCCATTCCTACGAGCAGTACTTC.